Below are 31 T cell receptor beta chains sequenced from a single sample in a study of blood T cell repertoires in COVID-19. Measured with immunoSEQ multiplex PCR; TCRdb has only the in-frame clones, and not every one. The sample holds approximately 120,000 clones, 88% seen once. Sequenced input: peripheral blood. All receptors derive from a human donor in a cohort sampled during active COVID-19.

The rearrangement links TRBV18 to TRBJ2-6; 8 bases fit TRBD1. The V gene end was trimmed by 5 bases and the J gene end by 0 bases; junction bases not matched to a gene: 6. Germline-derived CDR1 and CDR2 are KGHSH and LQKENI. The CDR3 has 17 amino acids. CDR3 region: CASSRGQAVSGANVLTF. CDR3 DNA sequence: TGTGCCAGCTCAAGGGGACAGGCCGTCTCTGGGGCCAACGTCCTGACTTTC. The entire variable domain, with the rest obtained from reference TRBV18 and TRBJ2-6, is as follows: NAGVMQNPRHLVRRRGQEARLRCSPMKGHSHVYWYRQLPEEGLKFMVYLQKENIIDESGMPKERFSAEFPKEGPSILRIQQVVRGDSAAYFCASSRGQAVSGANVLTFGAGSRLTVL.

The chain has TRBV18 and TRBJ2-1; D gene uncertain. The CDR3 has 13 amino acids. Trimming shortened V by 6 bases and J by 5 bases, and 11 bases separated the two germline ends. Germline V gives CDR1 KGHSH, CDR2 LQKENI. The CDR3 here is CASSTVSNNEQFF. The CDR3 DNA is TGTGCCAGCTCGACCGTTAGCAACAATGAGCAGTTCTTC.

Details on this clone: Other DNA sequences of this sample code for an identical CDR3. The chain has TRBV28 and TRBJ1-2; TRBD1 aligns across 11 bases. V lost 3 bases to trimming and J lost 7 bases; unmatched junction nucleotides: 10. The germline CDR1 and CDR2 sequences are MDHEN and SYDVKM. The CDR3 extends over 16 amino acids. DNA of the CDR3: TGTGCCAGCAGTTTTCCAGGACAGGGGGCCGGGGGTGGCTACACCTTC. It yields the protein CASSFPGQGAGGGYTF.

The chain links TRBV6-5 to TRBJ2-5; no clear D. Trimming took 4 bases from V and 1 from J, leaving 10 bases between them. Looked up from germline, CDR1 is MNHEY and CDR2 is SVGAGI. CDR3 length: 14 residues. This CDR3 is CASSLYRSQETQYF. CDR3 DNA: TGTGCCAGCAGTTTATACAGAAGCCAAGAGACCCAGTACTTC.

The chain has TRBV7-8 and TRBJ2-1, with a possible D match to TRBD2 (7 bases). Germline V CDR1 and CDR2: SGHVS, FQNEAQ. V dropped 1 base and J dropped 8 bases, with 18 bases sitting between them. CDR3 length: 16 residues. CDR3 in amino acids: CASSLVGGGGLYEQFF. CDR3 DNA: TGTGCCAGCAGCTTAGTAGGCGGGGGCGGTCTATATGAGCAGTTCTTC.

This clone was observed once. This sequence joins TRBV7-8 and TRBJ1-2; D is undetermined. The ends were cut back, 2 bases at V and 2 bases at J, with 15 bases in the middle. This CDR3 has 16 amino acids. Germline V gene lookup returns CDR1 SGHVS and CDR2 FQNEAQ. The CDR3 protein is CASSLRIANKNYGYTF. The CDR3 DNA sequence: TGTGCCAGCAGCTTACGTATCGCAAACAAGAACTATGGCTACACCTTC.

This chain joins TRBV6-5 and TRBJ2-5; 7 bases agree with TRBD2. This CDR3 is 16 amino acids long. Germline lookup yields CDR1 MNHEY and CDR2 SVGAGI. V lost 0 bases to trimming and J lost 3 bases; unmatched junction nucleotides: 7. The CDR3 reads CASSYSTGGRKETQYF. CDR3 nucleotide sequence: TGTGCCAGCAGTTACTCGACTGGCGGGAGAAAAGAGACCCAGTACTTC.

The CDR3: CASSLQGTNEKLFF. CDR3 coding DNA: TGTGCCAGCAGTTTACAGGGTACTAATGAAAAACTGTTTTTT. This chain uses TRBV6-5 with TRBJ1-4; a weak D match, TRBD1 (6 bases). Germline CDR1 MNHEY, CDR2 SVGAGI. The CDR3 length is 14 residues. The V and J ends lost 4 bases and 2 bases respectively, with 8 bases between them.

The rearrangement joins TRBV7-6 to TRBJ2-1; perhaps TRBD2 as D (5 bases). Germline V lookup: CDR1 SGHVS, CDR2 FNYEAQ. The CDR3 is 15 amino acids. With 5 bases removed from V and 3 bases from J, the gap between germline ends came to 14 bases. CDR3 nucleotide sequence: TGTGCCAGCAGCCCCGTCGGTGGGAGCTACAATGAGCAGTTCTTC. Translation gives CASSPVGGSYNEQFF. Variable domain in full (rest from reference TRBV7-6 and TRBJ2-1): GAGVSQSPRYKVTKRGQDVALRCDPISGHVSLYWYRQALGQGPEFLTYFNYEAQQDKSGLPNDRFSAERPEGSISTLTIQRTEQRDSAMYRCASSPVGGSYNEQFFGPGTRLTVL.

The CDR3 nucleotides are TGCACCAGCAGCCGGAGATTAGGGGGCTGGGGTGAGAAAGAGACCCAGTACTTC. Protein product: CTSSRRLGGWGEKETQYF. The chain couples TRBV1 to TRBJ2-5; the table's TRBD1 call for D was not verified on the DNA. TRBV1 is a known pseudogene. The CDR3 runs to 18 residues.

The chain joins TRBV27 to TRBJ2-5, with 8 positions matching TRBD1. The V gene end was trimmed by 1 base and the J gene end by 2 bases; junction bases not matched to a gene: 9. The CDR3 spans 17 residues. Germline V gene lookup returns CDR1 MNHEY and CDR2 SMNVEV (reference sequence). CDR3 region: CASSLYPPGTGQETQYF. The CDR3 nucleotides read TGTGCCAGCAGTTTATACCCTCCTGGGACAGGTCAAGAGACCCAGTACTTC.

The CDR3 coding sequence is TGCGCCAGCAGCCTCTCGAGGCAGCGGGGGGCCACAGATACGCAGTATTTT. Translation gives CASSLSRQRGATDTQYF. The rearrangement links TRBV4-1 to TRBJ2-3, with 9 bases lining up with TRBD2. V lost 4 bases and J lost 2; bases outside the gene matches: 10. Germline CDR1 MGHRA, CDR2 YSYEKL. The CDR3 runs 17 residues.

This chain joins TRBV5-1 and TRBJ1-3; D gene uncertain. This CDR3 comprises 13 residues. V lost 0 bases and J 4 bases, leaving 5 bases between the germline ends. Germline V gives CDR1 SGHRS, CDR2 YFSETQ. DNA of the CDR3: TGCGCCAGCAGCTTGGGGCCGGGAAACACCATATATTTT. Translation gives CASSLGPGNTIYF.

V is TRBV15 and J is TRBJ1-1; no clear D gene. Per germline, CDR1 LNHNV and CDR2 YYDKDF (reference sequence). The length of the CDR3 is 13 residues. V lost 2 bases and J lost 1, with 5 bases in between. This CDR3 is CATSRKQNTEAFF. The CDR3 DNA reads TGTGCCACCAGCAGAAAACAGAACACTGAAGCTTTCTTT.

The rearrangement links TRBV27 to TRBJ2-2, with D possibly matching TRBD2 (5 bases). Germline values: CDR1 MNHEY, CDR2 SMNVEV (reference sequence). This CDR3 is 16 amino acids long. V lost 2 bases and J 4 bases, leaving 14 bases between the germline ends. CDR3 loop: CASSLLALAGTGELFF. CDR3 bases: TGTGCCAGCAGTTTACTAGCCCTTGCTGGCACCGGGGAGCTGTTTTTT.

CDR3: CASSLGFRQAGASEQYF. Written as DNA, the CDR3 is TGCGCCAGCAGCCTGGGATTTCGACAGGCAGGGGCCTCCGAGCAGTACTTC. This chain links TRBV5-1 with TRBJ2-7, with D possibly matching TRBD1 (6 bases). Germline CDR1 reads SGHRS; CDR2 reads YFSETQ. Trimming took off 4 bases at V and 6 bases at J, with 26 bases between the two ends. The CDR3 is 17 residues long.

The rearrangement joins TRBV2 to TRBJ1-5; 8 nucleotides line up with TRBD1. This CDR3 contains 14 residues. Trimming took 7 bases from V and 2 from J; bases not matched to a gene: 4. Germline V gives CDR1 SNHLY, CDR2 FYNNEI. CDR3: CASKTGVGNQPQHF. CDR3 DNA: TGTGCCAGCAAGACAGGGGTGGGCAATCAGCCCCAGCATTTT.

The chain carries TRBV19 and TRBJ2-5; tentatively, D is TRBD2 (6 bases). V lost 6 bases and J lost 9, with 23 bases in between. The germline CDR1 and CDR2 sequences are LNHDA and SQIVND (reference sequence). CDR3 length equals 15 residues. In DNA, the CDR3 is TGTGCCAGTAGCCCCCGGGACTCCGTGGGACGGTCCCAGTACTTC. Its translation: CASSPRDSVGRSQYF.

The V gene is TRBV7-9, the J gene TRBJ2-1; TRBD2 agrees at 9 bases. The ends lost 3 bases at V and 9 bases at J; junction bases unmatched: 6. Germline loops: CDR1 SEHNR, CDR2 FQNEAQ (reference sequence). The CDR3 contains 14 residues. For the CDR3, the DNA is TGTGCCAGCAGCTTGTTAGCGGGGGCGGGTGAGCAGTTCTTC. Translation: CASSLLAGAGEQFF. The whole variable domain, remainder taken from reference TRBV7-9 and TRBJ2-1, is DTGVSQNPRHKITKRGQNVTFRCDPISEHNRLYWYRQTLGQGPEFLTYFQNEAQLEKSRLLSDRFSAERPKGSFSTLEIQRTEQGDSAMYLCASSLLAGAGEQFFGPGTRLTVL.

The chain uses TRBV5-4 and TRBJ1-4; 10 nucleotides align to TRBD1. The CDR3 covers 15 residues. The V gene's germline CDR1 is SGHNT and CDR2 YYREEE (reference sequence). The V and J ends lost 2 bases and 7 bases, in that order; junction bases with no gene match: 5. CDR3 protein: CASSFRRDRGEKLFF. The CDR3 nucleotides are TGTGCCAGCAGCTTTCGTCGGGACAGGGGTGAAAAACTGTTTTTT.

This chain connects TRBV5-1 to TRBJ2-2; 8 positions agree with TRBD1. V shed 5 bases and J 6 bases; nucleotides not matched to a gene: 3. Germline V gene data show CDR1 as SGHRS and CDR2 as YFSETQ. The CDR3 loop spans 13 amino acids. The CDR3 reads CASRLQGAGELFF. In DNA, the CDR3 is TGCGCCAGCAGACTACAGGGGGCCGGGGAGCTGTTTTTT.

The genes are TRBV4-1 and TRBJ2-3; D is undetermined. The V gene's germline CDR1 is MGHRA and CDR2 YSYEKL. The V end was cut by 4 bases, the J end by 0 bases, with 11 bases between. The CDR3 consists of 15 residues. CDR3 in DNA: TGCGCCAGCAGCCCTGAGGAAGCTAGCACAGATACGCAGTATTTT. It encodes CASSPEEASTDTQYF.

V gene TRBV5-1 combines with J gene TRBJ1-2, with TRBD1 matching 7 bases. Germline V gene lookup returns CDR1 SGHRS and CDR2 YFSETQ. V was pared by 4 bases and J by 0 bases, with 3 bases of the junction left unmatched. This CDR3 region has 14 residues. CDR3 amino acids: CASSGGTANYGYTF. In DNA, the CDR3 is TGCGCCAGCAGCGGGGGGACAGCTAACTATGGCTACACCTTC.

This clone showed up just once. This chain uses TRBV2 with TRBJ1-2, with a possible D match to TRBD1 (6 bases). V was clipped by 6 bases and J by 8 bases, with 16 bases between them. The CDR3 length is 13 residues. Germline V gene lookup returns CDR1 SNHLY and CDR2 FYNNEI. This CDR3 reads CASRDEGELGYTF. The DNA for the CDR3 is TGTGCCAGCAGAGATGAGGGGGAGTTGGGCTACACCTTC.

The chain is built from TRBV5-1 and TRBJ2-7; TRBD2 matches 13 bases. J was trimmed by 9 bases and V by 5 bases; bases with no gene match: 14. CDR3 length: 16 residues. CDR1 and CDR2 from the germline V gene are SGHRS and YFSETQ. Here the CDR3 DNA reads TGCGCCAGCAGTTCCGGGACTAGCGGGACCCCTACGAGGCAGTACTTC. This gives the protein CASSSGTSGTPTRQYF.

The genes are TRBV19 and TRBJ1-5; TRBD1 matches 7 bases. The length of the CDR3 is 13 residues. Germline-derived CDR1 and CDR2 are LNHDA and SQIVND (reference sequence). V dropped 5 bases and J dropped 7; count of bases not matched to a gene: 5. This chain's CDR3 is CASSPTGQQPQHF. Here the CDR3 DNA reads TGTGCCAGTAGTCCGACAGGGCAGCAGCCCCAGCATTTT.

This rearrangement joins TRBV4-1 to TRBJ2-7; D possibly corresponds to TRBD1 (5 bases). V was shortened by 11 bases and J by 6 bases, with 17 bases between the two germline ends. The germline V gene has CDR1 MGHRA and CDR2 YSYEKL. The CDR3 contains 12 residues. The CDR3 region is CAGPRQTSEQYF. The CDR3 coding sequence is TGCGCCGGCCCCAGACAGACCTCCGAGCAGTACTTC.

A single count supports this clone. The chain is built from TRBV6-5 and TRBJ2-7; 8 bases map to TRBD1. Germline V gene data show CDR1 as MNHEY and CDR2 as SVGAGI. The J segment lost 3 bases and the V segment lost 6 bases, leaving 4 bases of the junction unmatched. CDR3 length: 13 residues. The CDR3 bases are TGTGCCAGCAGCGCCGACAGGGGCTACGAGCAGTACTTC. Translating gives CASSADRGYEQYF.

This chain links TRBV3-1 (or the pseudogene TRBV3-2) with TRBJ1-4, with 7 nucleotides matching TRBD1. Losses at the gene ends were 1 base for V and 5 bases for J; bases not matched to a gene: 16. The V gene's germline CDR1 is LGHDT and CDR2 YNNKEL (reference sequence). The CDR3 has 19 amino acids. The CDR3 is CASSQVPPITGAPNEKLFF. The CDR3 nucleotides are TGTGCCAGCAGCCAAGTCCCACCGATAACAGGGGCGCCGAATGAAAAACTGTTTTTT.

This clone was recorded once. The chain employs TRBV5-1 and TRBJ1-1, with TRBD1 matching 7 bases. This CDR3 comprises 14 residues. Losses at the gene ends were 4 bases for V and 4 bases for J; bases not matched to a gene: 7. Germline V gives CDR1 SGHRS, CDR2 YFSETQ. This CDR3 reads CASSRGQIPTEAFF. CDR3 sequence (DNA): TGCGCCAGCAGCCGGGGACAGATACCCACTGAAGCTTTCTTT.

The J gene is TRBJ2-3, the V gene TRBV5-1, with a tentative D call TRBD2 (6 bases). Trimming removed 1 base from V and 2 bases from J, with 11 bases in between. The CDR3 spans 15 residues. Germline lookup yields CDR1 SGHRS and CDR2 YFSETQ. The chain's CDR3 is CASSLPAGLTDTQYF. In DNA, the CDR3 is TGCGCCAGCAGCTTGCCGGCGGGACTCACAGATACGCAGTATTTT.